The 15 T cell receptor beta chains in this list originate from one sample, sequenced in a study of T cells in localized non-small cell lung cancer. Sequenced by immunoSEQ multiplex PCR; TCRdb stores in-frame clones only, minus some. Altogether around 100,000 clones are present, roughly 86% being singletons, with the ten largest covering more than 14%. The specimen comprised peripheral blood, sampled before any cancer treatment. The receptors were gathered from a man aged 40 to 70 with stage I squamous cell lung carcinoma.

This clone was observed a handful of times. CDR3 in amino acids: CASSLNRADTEAFF. In nucleotides, the CDR3 is TGTGCCAGCAGTTTGAACAGGGCGGACACTGAAGCTTTCTTT. This chain links TRBV27 with TRBJ1-1; D may be TRBD1 (6 bases). The CDR3 is 14 residues long. V gave up 3 bases and J gave up 3 bases, with 11 bases separating them. CDR1 and CDR2 from the germline V gene are MNHEY and SMNVEV (reference sequence).

CDR3 region: CASSSWTGDYGYTF. CDR3 DNA: TGTGCCAGCAGCTCTTGGACAGGGGATTATGGCTACACCTTC. The V call is TRBV4-2, the J call TRBJ1-2, with 9 bases lining up with TRBD1. With 5 bases clipped from V and 5 bases from J, the junction kept 6 bases outside the gene matches. Germline lookup yields CDR1 LGHNA and CDR2 YNFKEQ. CDR3 length: 14 residues.

This chain uses TRBV13 with TRBJ1-1; 7 bases are shared with TRBD1. CDR1 is PRHDT and CDR2 is FYEKMQ in the germline V gene (reference sequence). The CDR3 contains 14 residues. V dropped 5 bases and J dropped 1; count of bases not matched to a gene: 4. CDR3 bases: TGTGCCAGCAGCACTCGACAGGGGAACACTGAAGCTTTCTTT. Protein sequence: CASSTRQGNTEAFF.

This clone appeared once. The chain combines TRBV2 with TRBJ2-1; TRBD2 might be the D (6 bases). This CDR3 comprises 12 residues. Germline CDR1 and CDR2: SNHLY and FYNNEI. V was shortened by 7 bases and J by 4 bases, with 8 bases between the two germline ends. The CDR3, as DNA: TGTGCCAGCAACCGGGAGTACAATGAGCAGTTCTTC. Translating it yields CASNREYNEQFF.

This rearrangement joins TRBV5-4 to TRBJ2-4; 7 nucleotides align to TRBD1. The CDR3 loop spans 15 amino acids. V lost 3 bases, J lost 0 bases, and 3 bases stayed unmatched. Germline assignment: CDR1 SGHNT and CDR2 YYREEE (reference sequence). The CDR3 here is CASSSQGIAKNIQYF. In DNA, the CDR3 is TGTGCCAGCAGCTCACAGGGGATAGCCAAAAACATTCAGTACTTC.

The V gene is TRBV4-1, the J gene TRBJ1-1; possibly TRBD1 for D (6 bases). The CDR3 runs 16 residues. The ends were cut back, 1 base at V and 4 bases at J, with 16 bases in the middle. Germline V gene lookup returns CDR1 MGHRA and CDR2 YSYEKL. The CDR3 loop reads CASSQVVFRGPTEAFF. The CDR3 DNA reads TGCGCCAGCAGCCAAGTCGTGTTCCGGGGGCCCACTGAAGCTTTCTTT.

The chain is built from TRBV21-1 and TRBJ1-2; TRBD1 is taken as the D call from the table, unchecked against the DNA. TRBV21-1 is a pseudogene locus. This CDR3 has 15 amino acids. CDR3 region: CASSKARTAGEGYTF. CDR3 sequence (DNA): TGTGCCAGCAGCAAAGCGCGAACAGCAGGGGAAGGCTACACCTTC.

V is TRBV5-5 and J is TRBJ1-1, with no clear D. This CDR3 is built from 12 residues. The germline V gene encodes CDR1 SGHKS and CDR2 YYEKEE (reference sequence). Between the trimmed V and J ends, which lost 2 bases and 2 bases, there was a span of 4 bases. CDR3 sequence (DNA): TGTGCCAGCAGCTTTCATAACACTGAAGCTTTCTTT. Its translation is CASSFHNTEAFF.

The gene calls are TRBV5-1 and TRBJ1-1; D gene ambiguous. With 1 base removed from V and 0 bases from J, the gap between germline ends came to 10 bases. Germline CDR1 reads SGHRS; CDR2 reads YFSETQ. The CDR3 has 15 amino acids. CDR3 sequence: CASSLWSGLNTEAFF. The CDR3 coding sequence is TGCGCCAGCAGCTTGTGGTCAGGATTGAACACTGAAGCTTTCTTT.

The CDR3 spells CASSLAAGGDEQFF. As DNA, the CDR3 is TGCGCCAGCAGCTTGGCAGCAGGGGGAGATGAGCAGTTCTTC. V and J are TRBV5-1 and TRBJ2-1, with 7 bases matching TRBD1. The J segment lost 8 bases and the V segment lost 0 bases, leaving 5 bases of the junction unmatched. Germline values: CDR1 SGHRS, CDR2 YFSETQ. The CDR3 length is 14 residues. The full variable domain, in which reference TRBV5-1 and TRBJ2-1 provide the parts outside the CDR3, is KAGVTQTPRYLIKTRGQQVTLSCSPISGHRSVSWYQQTPGQGLQFLFEYFSETQRNKGNFPGRFSGRQFSNSRSEMNVSTLELGDSALYLCASSLAAGGDEQFFGPGTRLTVL.

This clone was seen just once. The chain is built from TRBV9 and TRBJ1-3; no clear D gene. Trimming took off 3 bases at V and 2 bases at J, with 9 bases between the two ends. This CDR3 is built from 14 residues. In germline, CDR1 is SGDLS, CDR2 YYNGEE. The CDR3 bases are TGTGCCAGCAGCGCCGGTAAGGCTGGAAACACCATATATTTT. Translating it yields CASSAGKAGNTIYF.

Turning to this clone: A read error may account for a junction end that differs from germline. The chain employs TRBV5-1 and TRBJ1-1, with D unresolved. There are 12 residues in the CDR3. Looked up from germline, CDR1 is SGHRS and CDR2 is YFSETQ. The CDR3, as DNA: TGTGCCAGCAGCTTGGGTTCACGGGAAGCTTTCTTT. Translated: CASSLGSREAFF. Drawing the rest from reference TRBV5-1 and TRBJ1-1, the complete variable domain is KAGVTQTPRYLIKTRGQQVTLSCSPISGHRSVSWYQQTPGQGLQFLFEYFSETQRNKGNFPGRFSGRQFSNSRSEMNVSTLELGDSALYLCASSLGSREAFFGQGTRLTVV.

This rearrangement joins TRBV5-1 to TRBJ1-1; D gene ambiguous. Germline-derived CDR1 and CDR2 are SGHRS and YFSETQ. Deletions cut 1 base from V and 0 bases from J, with 10 bases between. The CDR3 loop spans 15 amino acids. CDR3: CASSLKVGLNTEAFF. The CDR3 DNA reads as TGCGCCAGCAGCTTGAAGGTGGGATTGAACACTGAAGCTTTCTTT.

This clone was observed a single time. This chain links TRBV7-2 with TRBJ2-1; possible D gene TRBD2, 6 bases. CDR1 is SGHTA, CDR2 FQGNSA, per germline. The CDR3 extends over 11 amino acids. V was cut by 6 bases and J by 6 bases, with 6 bases left in between. The CDR3 sequence: CASRGGNEQFF. The CDR3, as DNA: TGTGCCAGCAGGGGAGGCAATGAGCAGTTCTTC.

This sequence joins TRBV5-6 and TRBJ1-3; D might be TRBD1 (6 bases). Germline lookup yields CDR1 SGHDT and CDR2 YYEEEE. V lost 4 bases and J lost 0, with 14 bases in between. This CDR3 is built from 16 residues. The CDR3 spells CASSLGQFSSGNTIYF. The CDR3 region has the DNA TGTGCCAGCAGCCTTGGACAGTTTAGCTCTGGAAACACCATATATTTT.